This T cell receptor (beta chain) originates from a study of T-cell reconstitution after alpha-beta-depleted transplantation in children. Unique molecular identifiers were used in preparing the TCRbeta library. TCRdb reanalysed the PCR reads using MiXCR and keeps one entry per CDR3 protein. Of about 310,000 distinct CDR3 sequences listed, roughly 25% are singletons. This clonotype was seen a handful of times. Trimming took off 2 bases at V and 5 bases at J, with 5 bases between the two ends. The CDR3 is 12 residues long. The V gene's germline CDR1 is SGDLS and CDR2 YYNGEE. The chain couples TRBV9 to TRBJ2-1; D is unresolved. The sequence derives from a male patient between 5 and 17 years old who had a stem cell transplant for acute lymphoblastic leukemia, so the T cells may come from the graft donor. The input for sequencing was PBMCs, mostly from graft donor cells, taken 180 days after TCRalphabeta/CD19-depleted stem cell transplant. The CDR3 DNA follows: TGTGCCAGCAGCGTCGCGGACAATGAGCAGTTCTTC. Translation gives CASSVADNEQFF.